The clone carrying this T cell receptor (beta chain) was counted between two and nine times. TCRdb independently ran MiXCR on the RT-PCR reads; one entry per CDR3 protein. The sample has around 300,000 distinct CDR3 sequences; 22% are singletons. The data belong to a study of response to subunit inactivated influenza vaccine. Germline V gene lookup returns CDR1 SGHRS and CDR2 YFSETQ. CDR3 length equals 16 residues. V gave up 1 base and J gave up 7 bases; unmatched junction bases: 12. The receptor was isolated from a man between 50 and 69 years old who received an inactivated influenza vaccine. This chain joins TRBV5-1 and TRBJ2-7, with 9 nucleotides matching TRBD1. The sample was PBMCs from blood, taken around 22 months after vaccination. The CDR3 region has the DNA TGCGCCAGCAGCTTGACGTATAGACAGGGGGGGAAGGAGCAGTACTTC. This gives the protein CASSLTYRQGGKEQYF.